This T cell receptor (beta chain) was obtained from a study of shared clonotypes between healthy human individuals. About the study: Those who served as donors were two women and a few men between the ages of 18 and 49. Whole-study findings and limits: For naive CD4 cells, around 5.1% of clonotypes were shared across a handful of donors. Compared with clonotypes that all four donors shared, non-shared clonotypes had lower generation probabilities.

Notes on this clone: The antigen is undetermined.

For sorted subsets, about 200 ng DNA per replicate equaled around 28,000 T cell genomes. Sequencing used immunoSEQ multiplex PCR; TCRdb keeps in-frame clones, though not all of them. This table holds 2 million to 3 million clones, approximately 94% found once. This clonotype was sampled from a man younger than 35 in good health. Some clones in this sample may be carry-over from other donors' samples. Sequenced: naive CD4+ T cells from PBMCs. Subset reported: CD45RA+ positively selected.

The CDR3 DNA sequence: TGTGCCAGCAGCCAAGGGGGGGGCATGAACACTGAAGCTTTCTTT. It translates to CASSQGGGMNTEAFF. The V call is TRBV14, the J call TRBJ1-1, with D perhaps matching TRBD1 (6 bases). Trimming pared 1 base from V and 0 bases from J, leaving 9 bases between. Germline V lookup: CDR1 SGHDN, CDR2 FVKESK. The CDR3 consists of 15 residues. The full variable domain, completed using reference TRBV14 and TRBJ1-1, is EAGVTQFPSHSVIEKGQTVTLRCDPISGHDNLYWYRRVMGKEIKFLLHFVKESKQDESGMPNNRFLAERTGGTYSTLKVQPAELEDSGVYFCASSQGGGMNTEAFFGQGTRLTVV.